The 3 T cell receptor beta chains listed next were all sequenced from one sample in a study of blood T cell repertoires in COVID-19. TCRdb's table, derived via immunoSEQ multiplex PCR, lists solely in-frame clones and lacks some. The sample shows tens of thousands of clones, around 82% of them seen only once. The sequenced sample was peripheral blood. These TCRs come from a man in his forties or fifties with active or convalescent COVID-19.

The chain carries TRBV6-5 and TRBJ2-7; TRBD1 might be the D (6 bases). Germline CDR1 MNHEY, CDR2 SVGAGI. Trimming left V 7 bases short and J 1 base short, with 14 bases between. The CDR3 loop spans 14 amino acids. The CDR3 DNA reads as TGTGCCAGCAAACAGGGTCCCTTATCCTACGAGCAGTACTTC. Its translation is CASKQGPLSYEQYF.

The CDR3 is CASSHSYRDNRGTQYF. The CDR3 bases are TGTGCCAGCAGCCATTCATACCGGGACAACAGGGGGACCCAGTACTTC. The chain employs TRBV3-1 (or the pseudogene TRBV3-2) and TRBJ2-5; TRBD1 matches at 7 bases. CDR1 and CDR2 (germline): LGHDT, YNNKEL (reference sequence). There are 16 residues in the CDR3. V was pared by 3 bases and J by 7 bases, with 14 bases of the junction left unmatched.

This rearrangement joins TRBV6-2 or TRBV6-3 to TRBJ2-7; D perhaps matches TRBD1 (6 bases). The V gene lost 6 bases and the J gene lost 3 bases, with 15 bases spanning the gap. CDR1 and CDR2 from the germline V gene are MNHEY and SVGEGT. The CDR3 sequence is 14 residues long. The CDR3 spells CASSDRIRNYEQYF. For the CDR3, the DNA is TGTGCCAGCAGCGACAGGATTCGAAACTACGAGCAGTACTTC.